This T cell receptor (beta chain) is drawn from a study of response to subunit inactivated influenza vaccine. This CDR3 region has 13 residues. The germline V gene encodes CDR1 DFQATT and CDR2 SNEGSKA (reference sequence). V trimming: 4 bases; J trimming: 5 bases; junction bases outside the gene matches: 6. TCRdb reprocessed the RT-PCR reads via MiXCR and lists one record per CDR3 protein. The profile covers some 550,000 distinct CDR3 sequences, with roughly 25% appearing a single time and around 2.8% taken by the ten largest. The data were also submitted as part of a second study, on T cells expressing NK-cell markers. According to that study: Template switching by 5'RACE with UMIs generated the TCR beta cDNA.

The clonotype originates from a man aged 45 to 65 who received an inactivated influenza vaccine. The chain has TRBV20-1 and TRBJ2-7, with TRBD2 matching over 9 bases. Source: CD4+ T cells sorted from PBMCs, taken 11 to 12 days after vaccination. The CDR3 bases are TGCAGTGCTAAGGGACTAGCTCTGCACGAGCAGTACTTC. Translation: CSAKGLALHEQYF.